What follows are 26 T cell receptor beta chains derived from one specimen sequenced in a study of blood T cells in healthy people across ages. A sample-barcoded 5' primer and a J-beta primer mix were used in a second PCR of roughly 6 to 12 cycles. TCRdb passed the 5' RACE reads through MiXCR, listing each CDR3 protein once. The top ten hold 11% of the sample, which has about 1.6 million distinct CDR3 sequences, 30% to 40% seen once. The sample consisted of blood. Every receptor here comes from a woman in her twenties or thirties in good health.

This clonotype showed up just a few times. The chain recombines TRBV4-1 with TRBJ2-1; 8 bases agree with TRBD2. CDR3 length equals 15 residues. The germline CDR1 and CDR2 sequences are MGHRA and YSYEKL. V was clipped by 0 bases and J by 7 bases; unmatched bases: 5. The CDR3 here is CASSQDEVAGNEQFF. The CDR3 DNA sequence: TGCGCCAGCAGCCAAGATGAGGTAGCGGGGAATGAGCAGTTCTTC.

The chain couples TRBV6-1 to TRBJ2-5, with 9 bases lining up with TRBD1. The germline CDR1 and CDR2 sequences are MNHNS and SASEGT. CDR3 size: 16 residues. V was clipped by 5 bases and J by 2 bases; unmatched bases: 9. The CDR3 nucleotides read TGTGCCAGCAGTTTTCCGGACAGGGGTAATCAAGAGACCCAGTACTTC. As protein: CASSFPDRGNQETQYF.

The chain uses TRBV30 and TRBJ2-4; D ambiguous. The J call may be in error: the DNA end matches TRBJ2-7 better. Germline V gene lookup returns CDR1 GTSNPN and CDR2 SVGIG (reference sequence). This CDR3 region has 12 residues. CDR3 in DNA: TGTGCCTGGAGTGTACCCGGCTACGAGCAGTACTTC. Amino acids: CAWSVPGYEQYF.

The genes are TRBV6-2 or TRBV6-3 and TRBJ2-1, with TRBD2 matching over 7 bases. The length of the CDR3 is 17 residues. V trimming: 5 bases; J trimming: 2 bases; junction bases outside the gene matches: 12. Germline CDR1 MNHEY, CDR2 SVGEGT. The DNA for the CDR3 is TGTGCCAGCAGTACCTACGCGACTAGCCTAGCCTACAATGAGCAGTTCTTC. Encoded protein: CASSTYATSLAYNEQFF.

This clonotype has more than one count but fewer than ten. V is TRBV6-1 and J is TRBJ2-6, with 9 bases fitting TRBD1. The V and J ends lost 4 bases and 0 bases, in that order; junction bases with no gene match: 10. CDR1 and CDR2 from the germline V gene are MNHNS and SASEGT. This CDR3 is built from 19 residues. The CDR3 DNA reads as TGTGCCAGCAGTGCCCTCCCTGGACAGGGGAGCTCTGGGGCCAACGTCCTGACTTTC. Translated: CASSALPGQGSSGANVLTF.

The V and J genes are TRBV6-5 and TRBJ2-5; 8 positions agree with TRBD1. This CDR3 has 16 residues. Trimming at V came to 4 bases and at J to 10 bases, leaving 17 bases not matched to a gene. The germline V gene encodes CDR1 MNHEY and CDR2 SVGAGI. The CDR3 spells CASSSRTNHQGADQYF. DNA for the CDR3: TGTGCCAGCAGTTCCCGAACGAATCATCAGGGGGCGGACCAGTACTTC.

In this sample, this clonotype turned up a few times. V and J are TRBV3-1 and TRBJ1-4, with D perhaps TRBD1 (6 bases). The CDR3 extends over 14 amino acids. Deletions cut 4 bases from V and 8 bases from J, with 14 bases between. Germline CDR1 reads LGHDT; CDR2 reads YNNKEL (reference sequence). The CDR3 here is CASSRGGAGEKLFF. DNA for the CDR3: TGTGCCAGCAGCCGAGGGGGGGCAGGGGAAAAACTGTTTTTT.

This chain uses TRBV5-1 with TRBJ2-1; 7 bases are shared with TRBD1. Trimming took 2 bases from V and 10 from J; bases not matched to a gene: 9. Looked up from germline, CDR1 is SGHRS and CDR2 is YFSETQ. The CDR3 contains 14 residues. The CDR3, as DNA: TGCGCCAGCAGCTTCGAGACAGGGCCCAGAGAGCAGTTCTTC. Encoded protein: CASSFETGPREQFF.

This clonotype was picked up a small number of times. V usage is TRBV4-2 and J usage is TRBJ2-7, with unresolved D. The CDR3 sequence is 14 residues long. Germline CDR1 is LGHNA and CDR2 is YNFKEQ. V was pared by 1 base and J by 1 base, with 8 bases between. CDR3 in amino acids: CASSQGVMSYEQYF. CDR3 DNA sequence: TGTGCCAGCAGCCAAGGGGTCATGTCCTACGAGCAGTACTTC.

The V call is TRBV27, the J call TRBJ2-5; 13 positions agree with TRBD2. Germline-derived CDR1 and CDR2 are MNHEY and SMNVEV (reference sequence). This CDR3 is built from 15 residues. Losses at the gene ends were 5 bases for V and 5 bases for J; bases not matched to a gene: 5. CDR3 in amino acids: CASSPTSGRAETQYF. The CDR3 DNA sequence: TGTGCCAGCAGTCCCACTAGCGGGAGGGCGGAGACCCAGTACTTC.

The DNA of the CDR3 is TGTGCCAGCAGCAAAACATGGGGGGTTAGCACAGATACGCAGTATTTT. Protein sequence: CASSKTWGVSTDTQYF. The rearrangement uses TRBV9 and TRBJ2-3; tentative D call: TRBD2 (6 bases). This CDR3 is built from 16 residues. Trimming shortened V by 4 bases and J by 0 bases, and 15 bases separated the two germline ends. Germline V gene data show CDR1 as SGDLS and CDR2 as YYNGEE.

The rearrangement uses TRBV2 and TRBJ2-4, with 12 bases aligning to TRBD2. Germline V gene sequence: CDR1 SNHLY, CDR2 FYNNEI. CDR3 size: 18 residues. V was clipped by 1 base and J by 1 base; unmatched bases: 5. CDR3 in amino acids: CASSEELAGGPAKNIQYF. The CDR3 region has the DNA TGTGCCAGCAGTGAAGAACTAGCGGGAGGCCCCGCCAAAAACATTCAGTACTTC.

This clonotype was found many times. The CDR3 is CASSVDQSSYEQYF. The CDR3, as DNA: TGTGCCAGCAGCGTTGATCAAAGCTCCTACGAGCAGTACTTC. The V call is TRBV9, the J call TRBJ2-7; D is unresolved. Trimming stripped 2 bases from V and 0 bases from J, with 9 bases between. This CDR3 has 14 residues. Germline V gene lookup returns CDR1 SGDLS and CDR2 YYNGEE.

The V gene is TRBV11-2, the J gene TRBJ2-1; D gene ambiguous. The V end lost 2 bases, the J end lost 7 bases, and 9 bases lay between the germline ends. CDR1 and CDR2 from the germline V gene are SGHAT and FQNNGV. The CDR3 is 13 residues long. CDR3 sequence reads: CASSLIAENEQFF. DNA of the CDR3: TGTGCCAGCAGCTTAATTGCCGAGAATGAGCAGTTCTTC.

This chain joins TRBV7-2 and TRBJ2-4; 12 nucleotides line up with TRBD2. The end of the DNA is better explained by TRBJ2-5, so the J call may be wrong. The CDR3 length is 18 residues. Looked up from germline, CDR1 is SGHTA and CDR2 is FQGNSA. In DNA form, the CDR3 reads TGTGCCAGCAGCCTACTAGCGGGGGGCCGTATCTTCCATGAGACCCAGTACTTC. Translation: CASSLLAGGRIFHETQYF.

This clonotype was seen a single time. The CDR3 is CASSWYTSGGQETQYF. The CDR3 DNA sequence: TGCGCCAGCAGCTGGTACACTAGCGGGGGCCAAGAGACCCAGTACTTC. The genes are TRBV5-1 and TRBJ2-5, with 11 bases lining up with TRBD2. Germline CDR1 is SGHRS and CDR2 is YFSETQ. V trimming: 3 bases; J trimming: 1 base; junction bases outside the gene matches: 5. The CDR3 covers 16 residues.

The gene calls are TRBV9 and TRBJ2-7; 13 bases line up with TRBD2. With 3 bases clipped from V and 3 bases from J, the junction kept 12 bases outside the gene matches. Germline CDR1 and CDR2: SGDLS and YYNGEE. This CDR3 has 18 amino acids. The CDR3 DNA is TGTGCCAGCAGCGGTCGGACTAGCGGGGGCGCATGGGACTACGAGCAGTACTTC. Translated, it gives CASSGRTSGGAWDYEQYF.

This clonotype was seen a few times. The rearrangement joins TRBV12-3 or TRBV12-4 to TRBJ1-2, with a possible D match to TRBD1 (5 bases). Trimming shortened V by 6 bases and J by 4 bases, and 15 bases separated the two germline ends. The CDR3 totals 14 residues. The CDR3 DNA reads TGTGCCAGCAGCCTCCGGGGCCACGGCTATGGCTACACCTTC. It encodes CASSLRGHGYGYTF.

This clonotype appeared once. This rearrangement joins TRBV5-6 to TRBJ1-4; TRBD1 is a possible D gene (5 bases). Germline V gene data show CDR1 as SGHDT and CDR2 as YYEEEE. The CDR3 covers 17 residues. Trimming pared 0 bases from V and 0 bases from J, leaving 12 bases between. CDR3 sequence reads: CASSLGGPQATNEKLFF. CDR3 coding DNA: TGTGCCAGCAGCTTGGGGGGACCGCAGGCAACTAATGAAAAACTGTTTTTT.

This chain links TRBV20-1 with TRBJ2-7; 12 bases line up with TRBD2. V lost 1 base to trimming and J lost 3 bases; unmatched junction nucleotides: 10. The germline gives CDR1 DFQATT, CDR2 SNEGSKA (reference sequence). The CDR3 has 17 amino acids. CDR3 coding DNA: TGCAGTGCTAGAGGGGAAGGACTAGCGGGGCGTCGCTACGAGCAGTACTTC. Translation: CSARGEGLAGRRYEQYF.

The CDR3 region is CASTLHGGPYNEQFF. In DNA, the CDR3 is TGCGCCAGCACCCTTCATGGAGGCCCCTACAATGAGCAGTTCTTC. This chain connects TRBV5-1 to TRBJ2-1; D may be TRBD2 (5 bases). There are 15 residues in the CDR3. The V end lost 6 bases, the J end lost 2 bases, and 15 bases lay between the germline ends. Germline V gives CDR1 SGHRS, CDR2 YFSETQ.

V and J are TRBV7-6 and TRBJ2-1; 8 nucleotides align to TRBD2. Germline V lookup: CDR1 SGHVS, CDR2 FNYEAQ. The CDR3 has 13 amino acids. J gave up 8 bases and V 4 bases, and 4 bases lay outside the gene matches. The DNA of the CDR3 is TGTGCCAGCAGCTCCGGACTAGCCCATGAGCAGTTCTTC. This translates into CASSSGLAHEQFF.

In the case of this clonotype: The CDR3 does not end in the conserved phenylalanine or tryptophan, so this is likely a read error. The CDR3 sequence: CASSATAWGEQFL. The CDR3 nucleotides are TGTGCCAGCAGCGCAACAGCGTGGGGTGAGCAGTTCTTG. The chain combines TRBV11-1 with TRBJ2-1, with unresolved D. Germline CDR1 reads SGHAT; CDR2 reads FQDESV (reference sequence). Trimming shortened V by 5 bases and J by 9 bases, and 14 bases separated the two germline ends. This CDR3 region has 13 residues.

This clonotype occurred many times. The rearrangement uses TRBV28 and TRBJ2-7, with 8 bases aligning to TRBD1. The germline CDR1 and CDR2 sequences are MDHEN and SYDVKM. The CDR3 has 11 residues. V shed 6 bases, J shed 11 bases, and the junction held 6 bases outside the gene matches. The CDR3, as DNA: TGTGCCAGCAGGGGTGCAGGGGGCGAGTACTTC. It specifies CASRGAGGEYF.

The rearrangement links TRBV6-2 or TRBV6-3 to TRBJ2-7, with D possibly being TRBD2 (5 bases). CDR3 length: 15 amino acids. Trimming cost V 6 bases and J 2 bases, with 17 bases left between them. Germline CDR1 MNHEY, CDR2 SVGEGT. The CDR3 DNA is TGTGCCAGCAGCACCGGACTTTTCCTGACCTACGAGCAGTACTTC. Its translation is CASSTGLFLTYEQYF.

On this clonotype: A much larger clone differs by one base, so this may be a read error. The chain employs TRBV7-2 and TRBJ2-7; 10 bases are shared with TRBD2. Judging by the DNA end, TRBJ2-5 fits better; the J call may be wrong. The germline V gene encodes CDR1 SGHTA and CDR2 FQGNSA. The CDR3 consists of 19 residues. CDR3 sequence (DNA): TGTGCCAGCAGCCTGCTCACTAGCGGGACGGACCCCCGGTCTGTGACCCAGTACTTC. This encodes CASSLLTSGTDPRSVTQYF.